A selection of T cell receptor beta chains follows, all from one sample in a study of blood T cell repertoires in COVID-19. TCRdb's copy holds only in-frame clones and misses some; the assay was immunoSEQ multiplex PCR. The sample includes over 150,000 clones, 70% to 90% of them seen just once. Sample: peripheral blood. The receptor set was obtained from a man between 45 and 60 years old with COVID-19, enrolled during active disease. CDR3s include the opening cysteine and the closing phenylalanine or tryptophan. A D gene is named only where the DNA matches it firmly. Clone size is given for some rows only: seen once, a few or many times, or a class if the clone is expanded.

j_call clone_size v_call d_call cdr3_aa cdr3_nt
TRBJ2-5 - TRBV6-5 - CASSYRAGETQYF TGTGCCAGCAGTTACAGGGCGGGAGAGACCCAGTACTTC
TRBJ2-7 - TRBV9 - CASSLTPEGGEQYF TGTGCCAGCAGCCTAACCCCGGAGGGAGGCGAGCAGTACTTC
TRBJ1-2 - TRBV12-5 - CASGRTGSPRGYTF TGTGCTAGTGGAAGAACAGGTTCCCCTCGGGGCTACACCTTC
TRBJ1-2 - TRBV19 TRBD1 CASSPGTGGRDYGYTF TGTGCCAGTAGCCCCGGGACAGGGGGACGGGACTATGGCTACACCTTC
TRBJ2-5 - TRBV7-8 - CASSLVRWGGGQETQYF TGTGCCAGCAGCTTAGTTCGTTGGGGGGGCGGCCAAGAGACCCAGTACTTC
TRBJ1-6 - TRBV6-5 TRBD1 CASSETGGNSPLHF TGTGCCAGCAGCGAGACAGGGGGTAATTCACCCCTCCACTTT
TRBJ2-5 - TRBV29-1 - CSVVRPNSAQYF TGCAGCGTTGTCAGGCCCAATTCTGCCCAGTACTTC
TRBJ2-7 - TRBV19 - CASSVGHEQYF TGTGCCAGTAGTGTTGGCCACGAGCAGTACTTC
TRBJ2-5 - TRBV7-8 TRBD1 CASSQGVSSLGETQYF TGTGCCAGCAGCCAGGGGGTTAGCTCCCTTGGAGAGACCCAGTACTTC
TRBJ2-1 - TRBV5-6 TRBD2 CASSLGGGDLNEQFF TGTGCCAGCAGCTTGGGCGGGGGGGATTTGAATGAGCAGTTCTTC
TRBJ1-5 - TRBV6-1 - CASSDTGPRRGNQPQHF TGTGCCAGCAGTGACACCGGGCCTCGTCGGGGAAATCAGCCCCAGCATTTT
TRBJ2-1 many TRBV11-2 TRBD2 CASRPSGTSVYNEQFF TGTGCCAGCAGACCCTCCGGGACTAGCGTCTACAATGAGCAGTTCTTC
TRBJ2-3 - TRBV24-1 TRBD1 CATSDLGQVPPDTQYF TGTGCCACCAGTGATCTGGGACAGGTCCCCCCAGATACGCAGTATTTT
TRBJ2-3 - TRBV7-2 - CASSLTQAQYF TGTGCCAGCAGCTTGACCCAGGCGCAGTATTTT